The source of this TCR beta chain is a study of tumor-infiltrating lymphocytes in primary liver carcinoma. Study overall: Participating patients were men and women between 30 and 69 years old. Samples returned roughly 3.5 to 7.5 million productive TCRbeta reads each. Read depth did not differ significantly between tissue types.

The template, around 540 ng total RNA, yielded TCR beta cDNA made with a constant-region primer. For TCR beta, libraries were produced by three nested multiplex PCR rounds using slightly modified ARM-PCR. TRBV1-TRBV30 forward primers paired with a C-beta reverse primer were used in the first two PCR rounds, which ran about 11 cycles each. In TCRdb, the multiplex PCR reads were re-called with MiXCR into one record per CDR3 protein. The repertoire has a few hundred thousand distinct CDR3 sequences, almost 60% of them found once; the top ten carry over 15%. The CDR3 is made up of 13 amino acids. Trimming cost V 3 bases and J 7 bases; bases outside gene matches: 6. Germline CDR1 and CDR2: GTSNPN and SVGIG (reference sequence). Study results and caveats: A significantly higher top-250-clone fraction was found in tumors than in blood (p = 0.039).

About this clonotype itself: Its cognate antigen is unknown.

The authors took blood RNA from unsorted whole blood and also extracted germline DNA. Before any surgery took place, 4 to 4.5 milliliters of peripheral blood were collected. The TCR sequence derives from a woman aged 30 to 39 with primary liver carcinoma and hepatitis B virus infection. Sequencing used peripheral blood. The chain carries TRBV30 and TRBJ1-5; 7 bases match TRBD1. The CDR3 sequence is CAWSRTGTQPQHF. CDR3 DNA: TGTGCCTGGAGCAGGACAGGAACCCAGCCCCAGCATTTT.